This record looks at one TCR beta chain sequence and its context. What it recognizes is unknown. Alopecia areata patients provided lesional scalp punch biopsies and peripheral blood. A FACSAria was used to sort CD4+ and CD8+ T cells. These cells came from PBMCs. CDR1 is MDHEN, CDR2 SYDVKM, per germline. The CDR3 is 14 amino acids. V lost 3 bases and J 4 bases, leaving 12 bases between the germline ends. The data were taken from a study of CD8+ T cells in alopecia areata. RNA was isolated and reverse transcribed to cDNA, the sequencing template. The assay was immunoSEQ multiplex PCR, and TCRdb's table has in-frame clones only and misses some. The top ten clones hold just over 50% of a sample with tens of thousands of clones, around 44% of them seen once. Study observations and caveats: Sequences from scalp samples also cover resident alphabeta T cells of normal skin.

The chain recombines TRBV28 with TRBJ2-5; D call uncertain. The material sequenced was NKG2D-low CD8+ T cells sorted from blood. This TCR was sampled from a human donor with alopecia areata. The CDR3 spells CASSFAGIGETQYF. In DNA, the CDR3 is TGTGCCAGCAGTTTTGCAGGAATTGGAGAGACCCAGTACTTC.